This T cell receptor beta chain was observed in a study of blood T cell repertoires in COVID-19. V lost 4 bases and J lost 8; bases outside the gene matches: 3. Germline loops: CDR1 SGHDN, CDR2 FVKESK. This CDR3 comprises 14 residues. Per the original data handling: Reference gene primer amplification gave nucleated cell count estimates. TCRdb keeps only in-frame clones here, not all; method: immunoSEQ multiplex PCR. D and trimming come from the DNA, and the V and J calls and clone size come from that table. The sample consists of around 120,000 clones, 88% of them appearing once. The sequenced sample consisted of peripheral blood. The J gene is TRBJ1-4, the V gene TRBV14, with 11 bases identical to TRBD1. This TCR was recovered from a human donor in a cohort sampled during active COVID-19. In nucleotides, the CDR3 is TGTGCCAGCAGCCTACGGACAGGGGGCGAAAAACTGTTTTTT. It translates to CASSLRTGGEKLFF.